This T cell receptor (beta chain) was identified during a study of T cell responses to AZD1222 COVID-19 vaccine. Study details: It was second doses at about 4 or about 12 weeks that were pooled. Overall study findings and caveats: Spike-specific TCR breadth rose after two AZD1222 doses, and depth rose as well. Only a handful of AZD1222 recipients, several in all, had baseline seropositivity.

Comments on this clone: Its cognate antigen is unknown.

The data were produced by immunoSEQ multiplex PCR, yet TCRdb's version contains in-frame clones alone and is incomplete. The sample carries about 100,000 clones, around 89% recorded once. Trimming left V 3 bases short and J 0 bases short, with 14 bases between. CDR1 is LNHNV and CDR2 is YYDKDF in the germline V gene (reference sequence). This CDR3 contains 17 residues. The sequence was obtained from an adult in good health. This chain connects TRBV15 to TRBJ1-4; D is perhaps TRBD1 (6 bases). Sequencing was performed on peripheral blood, taken on day 0 of AZD1222 vaccination. In DNA, the CDR3 is TGTGCCACCAGCAGCGACGAAGGGGGGGCAACTAATGAAAAACTGTTTTTT. It specifies CATSSDEGGATNEKLFF.